These 10 T cell receptor beta chains were sequenced from one sample in a study of cytomegalovirus exposure and HLA in healthy donors. With 60 Vbeta and 13 Jbeta primers, the PCR was carried out. Profiling relied on immunoSEQ multiplex PCR, and the TCRdb table lists in-frame clones only, not all of them. The sample carries approximately 190,000 clones, about 70% recorded once. Sequencing was performed on PBMCs. The receptors were sampled from a man between 40 and 49 years old in good health and CMV-seropositive.

The chain combines TRBV5-4 with TRBJ2-1, with TRBD2 identical over 10 bases. This CDR3 is 16 amino acids long. The germline V gene has CDR1 SGHNT and CDR2 YYREEE (reference sequence). The V segment lost 4 bases and the J segment 4 bases; nucleotides outside the gene matches: 8. The CDR3 sequence is CASSKNSGGPYNEQFF. CDR3 in DNA: TGTGCCAGCAGCAAAAATAGCGGGGGGCCTTACAATGAGCAGTTCTTC. The entire variable domain, with the rest obtained from reference TRBV5-4 and TRBJ2-1, is as follows: ETGVTQSPTHLIKTRGQQVTLRCSSQSGHNTVSWYQQALGQGPQFIFQYYREEENGRGNFPPRFSGLQFPNYSSELNVNALELDDSALYLCASSKNSGGPYNEQFFGPGTRLTVL.

The chain combines TRBV28 with TRBJ1-2, with 8 bases matching TRBD1. Per germline, CDR1 MDHEN and CDR2 SYDVKM. The CDR3 consists of 15 residues. The ends lost 6 bases at V and 4 bases at J; junction bases unmatched: 10. The CDR3 DNA reads as TGTGCCAGCAGCTCGGACAGGGCCGGTGGCTATGGCTACACCTTC. This encodes CASSSDRAGGYGYTF.

This chain uses TRBV21-1 with TRBJ1-6; the table names TRBD1, a call not compared with the DNA. TRBV21-1 is given as a pseudogene. The CDR3 totals 16 residues. CDR3 nucleotides: TGTGCCAGCAGCAAACCCGGGGACAGGGATAATTCACCCCTCCACTTT. It specifies CASSKPGDRDNSPLHF.

The V call is TRBV2, the J call TRBJ2-1, with 8 bases lining up with TRBD2. This CDR3 spans 16 amino acids. Germline CDR1 and CDR2: SNHLY and FYNNEI. V was pared by 3 bases and J by 5 bases, with 9 bases of the junction left unmatched. Written as DNA, the CDR3 is TGTGCCAGCAGTGAGCTGATAGCGGGGCTTAACAATGAGCAGTTCTTC. This codes for CASSELIAGLNNEQFF.

The chain links TRBV27 to TRBJ1-1, with 8 bases that match TRBD1. V lost 5 bases to trimming and J lost 7 bases; unmatched junction nucleotides: 15. From germline, CDR1 is MNHEY and CDR2 SMNVEV (reference sequence). The CDR3 is 16 residues long. For the CDR3, the DNA is TGTGCCAGCAGTCCCCTCCTTATGCAGGGGGCGCTTGAAGCTTTCTTT. This encodes CASSPLLMQGALEAFF.

This clone was seen only once. The rearrangement links TRBV28 to TRBJ1-2; TRBD1 matches 10 bases. The CDR3 is 14 amino acids. The germline CDR1 and CDR2 sequences are MDHEN and SYDVKM. The junction had 3 bases not matched to a gene; V was cut back by 5 bases and J by 3 bases. CDR3 sequence (DNA): TGTGCCAGCAGTGGGGGACAGGGGTACTATGGCTACACCTTC. It encodes CASSGGQGYYGYTF.

The chain has TRBV23-1 and TRBJ2-5, with D possibly being TRBD2 (6 bases). TRBV23-1 is marked as an open reading frame, function uncertain. The germline V and J ends were trimmed by 4 bases and 9 bases, with 12 bases remaining between them. The length of the CDR3 is 12 residues. The CDR3 region has the DNA TGCGCCAGCAGTCTCGGGGGAAGGTCCCAGTACTTC. Its translation is CASSLGGRSQYF.

This chain uses TRBV28 with TRBJ1-5, with 7 bases fitting TRBD1. CDR1 MDHEN and CDR2 SYDVKM come from the germline V gene. The CDR3 consists of 15 residues. J gave up 4 bases and V 6 bases, and 9 bases lay outside the gene matches. The CDR3 sequence: CASSSGQLANQPQHF. The CDR3 bases are TGTGCCAGCAGCTCGGGACAGTTGGCAAATCAGCCCCAGCATTTT.

The chain employs TRBV7-2 and TRBJ2-7; 7 bases agree with TRBD2. Losses at the gene ends were 5 bases for V and 6 bases for J; bases not matched to a gene: 7. Germline CDR1 and CDR2: SGHTA and FQGNSA. There are 13 residues in the CDR3. The chain's CDR3 is CASSPSGRVEQYF. DNA for the CDR3: TGTGCCAGCAGCCCCAGTGGGAGGGTCGAGCAGTACTTC.

In this sample, this clone turned up once. The CDR3 DNA sequence: TGTGCCAGCTCACCGTTGAGAAACGGTCCTGAAGCTTTCTTT. This translates into CASSPLRNGPEAFF. V gene TRBV18 combines with J gene TRBJ1-1; no clear D. The CDR3 has 14 residues. V lost 3 bases, J lost 6 bases, and 14 bases lay in between. Germline CDR1 is KGHSH and CDR2 is LQKENI. The whole variable domain, filled in from reference TRBV18 and TRBJ1-1, reads NAGVMQNPRHLVRRRGQEARLRCSPMKGHSHVYWYRQLPEEGLKFMVYLQKENIIDESGMPKERFSAEFPKEGPSILRIQQVVRGDSAAYFCASSPLRNGPEAFFGQGTRLTVV.